This T cell receptor beta chain was recorded in a study of cytomegalovirus exposure and HLA in healthy donors (dated by TCRdb to 2017 to 2019). Some background on the complete study: An earlier analysis of about 530 of the donors reported 276 Gb of sequence data and 117 million unique TCR beta sequences obtained from some 170 million T cells. About 300 gigabases of sequencing data and tens of millions of unique TCR sequences were included in an early release covering several hundred HLA-typed donors. Of the roughly 400 genotyped donors, about 80% fell in the genetic ancestry cluster associated with self-reported Caucasian donors. The study aimed to test whether cataloging public T cell receptors could reveal signatures of past pathogen exposure. The study used immunosequencing to profile the T cell repertoires of about 670 subjects and linked those repertoires to cytomegalovirus serostatus. In addition to the first cohort of 666 subjects, a separate validation cohort of approximately 130 different subjects was used. To predict cytomegalovirus infection status, the study brought together high-throughput TCR immunosequencing, statistical association of individual TCRs with disease status, and machine learning. To study patterns of TCR occurrence, a later analysis re-analyzed previously published TCR beta repertoires from 666 donors and added high-resolution HLA genotyping. In the later analysis, no new phenotypic data were used to find candidate immune exposures; instead, reliance was placed on TCR beta sequences and their occurrence across donors. An earlier analysis of 500 to 750 of the donors applied high-throughput TCR beta sequencing to assess whether each TCR beta V gene segment acted as functional or pseudogenic. Donor age, sex, ethnicity and CMV serostatus were compiled alongside the repertoire data. A later genetic analysis used genome-wide SNP genotypes for 398 of the 666 donors, treating that subset as a discovery cohort. Every repertoire in the discovery cohort had been generated on one and the same sequencing platform. HLA typing covered class I and class II loci at four-digit resolution. The number of typed donors differed by locus: roughly 620-640 for A, B, C, DRB1 and DQB1; some 500 for DQA1; approximately 600 for DPA1; and 400 to 480 for DPB1. A handful of DR-DQ haplotypes were handled as single units for association and clustering because linkage in the cohort was strong. On average, approximately 250,000 unique TCR beta nucleotide sequences were sequenced per donor among more than 350 genotyped donors of the cohort, with roughly 19% of those sequences being non-productive. Findings and caveats that apply to the study as a whole: Assigning TCR associations to individual alleles was difficult when HLA alleles, especially DR and DQ, strongly co-occurred. Linkage disequilibrium might explain the correlated functional status among segregating V segments, but an unknown experimental factor could not be excluded. A few of the identified cytomegalovirus-associated TCR beta chains were confirmed in vitro to be specific for cytomegalovirus antigens. Several of the top co-occurrence clusters appeared to be linked to parvovirus B19, influenza, CMV and Epstein-Barr virus, according to a later analysis. In a later analysis, the rate of TCR association differed among HLA loci, with DRB1 alleles having the most associated TCRs and HLA-C alleles having the fewest. In a later genetic analysis, fewer N-insertions in productive TCRs were reported among donors in an Asian-associated ancestry cluster than the approximately 630-donor mean. The sequencing pipeline was judged likely to have produced a cluster of highly shared sequence variants as a technical artifact. Over 15 rarely observed V segments, including chromosome 9 orphons, were excluded from the earlier analysis of several hundred of the donors because counts were too low. An earlier analysis of 450 to 750 of the donors showed that most TCR beta V segments appeared in productive rearrangements either about 90% or about 30% of the time, which broadly matched IMGT annotations. A further reported finding was that TCR beta sequences accurately predicted the HLA-A and HLA-B alleles for most subjects in the first cohort. HLA typing was unavailable for some donors at each locus, so association tests used only the typed subset. In a later genetic analysis, a missense DCLRE1C variant was associated with V-gene and J-gene trimming of TCR beta chains, and the association was replicated in an independent cohort. Because the 87-base-pair reads could not distinguish some IMGT-functional V segments, including TRBV6-2 and TRBV6-3, those segments were excluded. The presence/absence analyses assumed that sequencing depth was roughly uniform across donors, and that assumption may not be true. Compared with equally common non-associated chains, HLA-associated TCR beta chains in a later analysis were more clonally expanded and had lower generation probabilities. The authors suggested that the approach could potentially be generalized to other disease states and immunological phenotypes. The classifier was reported to diagnose cytomegalovirus status with high specificity and sensitivity in both the original and validation cohorts. Most CMV-associated TCR beta chains appeared to be HLA-restricted in a later analysis, and the HLA associations seemed to be driven largely by CMV exposure. In this cohort, only TCR beta chains were sequenced, and detectable features were limited by the absence of alpha or paired-chain data. Specific HLA alleles were associated with 15,000 to 20,000 TCR beta sequences at a false discovery rate of 0.05 in a later analysis. The only immune exposure information available for the cohort was CMV serostatus. The study gave a list of under 200 TCR beta chains associated with cytomegalovirus. While some public TCRs were present in many individuals, most TCR sequences turned up only very rarely across donors.

Library generation was performed with the immunoSEQ multiplex PCR assay. For the multiplex PCR, a mixture combining 60 forward primers for TCR Vbeta segments and 13 reverse primers for TCR Jbeta segments was used. The CDR3 region of rearranged TCR beta genes was amplified from genomic DNA by a multiplex PCR assay. On the Illumina HiSeq System, the amplified TCR beta libraries were sequenced as 87-base-pair reads. Regarding the original processing steps: A later analysis counted tens of millions of unique TCR beta chains across the 666 repertoires, and 10 million to 11 million of these chains were shared by at least two donors. Raw reads were error-corrected and collapsed into unique sequences by a nearest-neighbor algorithm in which closely related sequences were merged to remove PCR and sequencing errors. Alignment of CDR3 sequences to IMGT reference sequences was used to assign V, D and J gene segments. Each retained sequence needed at least a six-nucleotide match to both a V gene segment and a J gene segment. A rearrangement counted as productive if the CDR3 had no stop codons and remained in frame with V and J, and every other rearrangement counted as non-productive. Following IMGT convention, CDR3 was defined as the stretch from the second conserved V-encoded cysteine up to the conserved J-encoded phenylalanine. The earlier analysis of 587 of the donors excluded sequences that lacked an unambiguous match to a single V gene segment. In an earlier analysis of 587 of the donors, V segments were called functional above 56.7% productive rearrangements and were called segregating when the between-donor standard deviation exceeded 5%. A statistical classification framework was developed to diagnose cytomegalovirus status using the catalog of TCR beta chain sequences. In a later analysis, V and J genes were assigned by comparing TCR nucleotide sequences against IMGT/GENE-DB human TR gene sequences. In a later analysis, CDR3 sequences and most-parsimonious VDJ recombination scenarios were assigned using the TCRdist pipeline. In a later analysis, every TCR beta chain was defined by the combination of its CDR3 amino acid sequence and its V-gene family, and reads without a unique V-gene family were dropped. A later analysis removed over 500 highly shared, low-generation-probability nucleotide sequences to deal with suspected cross-contamination and a sequencing artifact. A later analysis calculated a clonal expansion index for each public chain from normalized within-repertoire ranks of inferred template counts. A later analysis computed generation probabilities with a VDJ recombination model fitted to out-of-frame rearrangements, and checked the results against IGoR. Hypergeometric tests were used in a later analysis to score TCR-TCR, TCR-HLA and TCR-CMV co-occurrence, with a repertoire-size bias correction applied to the TCR pairs. In a later analysis, false discovery rates were estimated by permuting HLA or CMV assignments 20 times. In a later analysis, co-occurring TCRs were grouped with DBSCAN, and TCRdist sequence similarity was added when clustering was performed within HLA-allele-positive subsets. Repertoires with fewer than 30,000 or more than 120,000 public chains, plus five repertoires with anomalous nucleotide sharing, were excluded from co-occurrence clustering. What TCRdb holds here is the immuneACCESS table cut down to in-frame rearrangements. Part of the clones is not present; checked against another copy, under half of the missing clones reflect an unresolved V gene, and the others are unexplained. V and J calls and clone size are given by that table; D and trimming were obtained from the DNA. This sample's table has entries for roughly 75,000 clones. Clones ranked in the top ten supply under 0.9% of the sample.

Including cysteine and phenylalanine, the CDR3 has 15 amino acids. Here the CDR3 DNA is all that survives: 45 bases in frame from base 1. The germline V and J ends show losses of 4 bases and 8 bases respectively, and no gene match explains 2 bases of the junction. The germline V gene supplies CDR1 MGHDK and CDR2 SYGVNS. To note about this clone: The specificity of this receptor is unknown.

In total, approximately 700 healthy bone marrow donors made up the cohort. At the time of sampling, every cohort member was nominally healthy, though immune exposures that went unrecorded were likely present. The donor tested CMV seronegative, placing the donor among the 352 seronegative members of the cohort. Each donor provided a peripheral blood sample, and peripheral blood mononuclear cells were used for TCR beta sequencing. The Qiagen DNeasy Blood Extraction Kit was used to extract genomic DNA from the blood cell samples. The sequencing sample was made of PBMCs. The chain was built from TRBV25-1 and TRBJ2-1, with 16 bases aligning to TRBD2. The TCR comes from a boy younger than 18 in good health and CMV-seronegative. The CDR3 here reads CASSGGTSGRDEQFF. The DNA sequence is TGTGCCAGCAGTGGAGGGACTAGCGGGAGGGATGAGCAGTTCTTC. Reference TRBV25-1 and TRBJ2-1 genes cover what lies past the CDR3, so the full variable domain is EADIYQTPRYLVIGTGKKITLECSQTMGHDKMYWYQQDPGMELHLIHYSYGVNSTEKGDLSSESTVSRIRTEHFPLTLESARPSHTSQYLCASSGGTSGRDEQFFGPGTRLTVL.